This T cell receptor beta chain was sequenced in a study of control samples from healthy donors and cancer patients. Sequencing used immunoSEQ multiplex PCR; TCRdb keeps in-frame clones, though not all of them. In the table there are roughly 100,000 clones, around nine tenths of which are singletons. Germline V lookup: CDR1 SGHTA, CDR2 FQGTGA. Trimming pared 4 bases from V and 3 bases from J, leaving 10 bases between. CDR3 length: 13 residues. Sequenced material: PBMCs. The rearrangement joins TRBV7-3 to TRBJ2-7, with D perhaps TRBD1 (6 bases). This TCR was recovered from a man in his 60s with lung cancer. DNA for the CDR3: TGTGCCAGCAGCTACGAACAGGGCTACGAGCAGTACTTC. Translated: CASSYEQGYEQYF. The full variable domain, rest sourced from reference TRBV7-3 and TRBJ2-7, is GAGVSQTPSNKVTEKGKYVELRCDPISGHTALYWYRQSLGQGPEFLIYFQGTGAADDSGLPNDRFFAVRPEGSVSTLKIQRTERGDSAVYLCASSYEQGYEQYFGPGTRLTVT.